What follows describes a single TCR beta chain. This CDR3 is built from 16 residues. CDR1 and CDR2 (germline): SGHAT, FQNNGV. The ends lost 2 bases at V and 9 bases at J; junction bases unmatched: 8. Sequencing used immunoSEQ multiplex PCR; TCRdb keeps in-frame clones, though not all of them. The table includes under 55,000 clones, 87% detected once. The record originates from a study of blood T cell repertoires in COVID-19. The sample taken for sequencing was peripheral blood. This chain joins TRBV11-2 and TRBJ2-1; 12 bases are a match to TRBD2. The TCR originated in a woman older than 75 with active COVID-19. CDR3 sequence: CASSLNPSGGASEQFF. In DNA form, the CDR3 reads TGTGCCAGCAGCTTAAATCCTAGCGGGGGGGCCAGTGAGCAGTTCTTC.